Shown below are 30 T cell receptor beta chains from a single sample sequenced in a study of cytomegalovirus exposure and HLA in healthy donors. This PCR relied on a set of 60 Vbeta primers and 13 Jbeta primers. This table comes from immunoSEQ multiplex PCR, and its TCRdb copy is limited to in-frame clones, with some not included. The table shows over 200,000 clones, with roughly 82% occurring only once. The sample comprised PBMCs. These receptor sequences come from a middle-aged woman in good health and CMV-seropositive.

The V gene is TRBV6-1, the J gene TRBJ2-7, with TRBD2 matching over 12 bases. Germline CDR1 reads MNHNS; CDR2 reads SASEGT. The CDR3 length is 15 residues. V shed 7 bases and J 1 base; nucleotides not matched to a gene: 5. CDR3 nucleotides: TGTGCCAGCATTCTGACTAGCGGGGGATCCTACGAGCAGTACTTC. It is translated as CASILTSGGSYEQYF.

The sample holds one count of this clone. V usage is TRBV29-1 and J usage is TRBJ2-7; D possibly corresponds to TRBD2 (5 bases). Germline V gene lookup returns CDR1 SQVTM and CDR2 ANQGSEA. Trimming left V 6 bases short and J 3 bases short, with 18 bases between. The CDR3 is 14 amino acids. CDR3 sequence reads: CSVDVGNSFYEQYF. The CDR3 bases are TGCAGCGTAGATGTCGGGAACTCCTTCTACGAGCAGTACTTC.

The chain combines TRBV5-1 with TRBJ1-2; 10 bases are shared with TRBD1. Trimming took 3 bases from V and 8 from J; bases not matched to a gene: 10. Germline CDR1 is SGHRS and CDR2 is YFSETQ. The CDR3 contains 15 residues. This chain's CDR3 is CASSWTGTGEGGYTF. CDR3 DNA sequence: TGCGCCAGCAGCTGGACCGGGACAGGGGAAGGCGGCTACACCTTC.

V gene TRBV21-1 combines with J gene TRBJ2-5; the table assigns TRBD1, which was not confirmed against the DNA. TRBV21-1 is shown as a pseudogene. The CDR3 totals 19 residues. The CDR3 DNA follows: TGTGCCAGCAGCAAAGTGGGGACAGCCCTCAACGAAACACAAGAGACCCAGTACTTC. It is translated as CASSKVGTALNETQETQYF.

The chain recombines TRBV5-1 with TRBJ1-1; 11 bases agree with TRBD1. This CDR3 is built from 16 residues. Germline V gene sequence: CDR1 SGHRS, CDR2 YFSETQ. With V trimmed by 4 bases and J by 4 bases, 9 bases remained unmatched. The CDR3 loop is CASSPGLGTGGTEAFF. DNA of the CDR3: TGCGCCAGCAGCCCCGGTTTGGGGACAGGGGGCACTGAAGCTTTCTTT.

In this sample, this clone turned up a few times. The chain employs TRBV10-1 and TRBJ2-5, with 9 bases aligning to TRBD2. The tail of the sequence fits TRBJ2-7 better, so the J call may be wrong. The CDR3 sequence is 17 residues long. Germline CDR1 and CDR2: WNHNN and SYGVQD (reference sequence). CDR3 protein: CASSEFSGSGSTYEQYF. CDR3 DNA sequence: TGCGCCAGCAGTGAGTTCTCTGGTAGCGGGAGTACCTACGAGCAGTACTTC.

The rearrangement uses TRBV2 and TRBJ1-4; perhaps TRBD1 as D (6 bases). The ends were cut back, 5 bases at V and 8 bases at J, with 12 bases in the middle. The CDR3 loop spans 13 amino acids. Germline V gene data show CDR1 as SNHLY and CDR2 as FYNNEI. CDR3: CASSYRVGEKLFF. CDR3 DNA sequence: TGTGCCAGCAGTTACAGGGTGGGGGAAAAACTGTTTTTT.

J is TRBJ1-1 and V is TRBV30; D might be TRBD1 (5 bases). This CDR3 is built from 12 residues. CDR1 is GTSNPN, CDR2 SVGIG, per germline (reference sequence). The V and J ends lost 5 bases and 1 base respectively, with 8 bases between them. The CDR3 bases are TGTGCCTGGGTGGACAAGAACACTGAAGCTTTCTTT. Its translation is CAWVDKNTEAFF.

CDR3 DNA sequence: TGTGCCACCAGCGGGGGACAGGGTTACTCACCCCTCCACTTT. Its translation is CATSGGQGYSPLHF. The V and J genes are TRBV15 and TRBJ1-6, with 9 bases identical to TRBD1. In germline, CDR1 is LNHNV, CDR2 YYDKDF (reference sequence). The length of the CDR3 is 14 residues. V dropped 5 bases and J dropped 10; count of bases not matched to a gene: 6.

The CDR3 nucleotides read TGTGCCAGCAGCTTAGAGATTAAGGGACTAGCGGGAGGAGGGGACGAGCAGTACTTC. Encoded protein: CASSLEIKGLAGGGDEQYF. The chain links TRBV11-2 to TRBJ2-7; 15 nucleotides match TRBD2. The CDR3 spans 19 residues. Germline trimming cut 0 bases from V and 5 bases from J; bases unmatched to any gene: 11. Germline lookup yields CDR1 SGHAT and CDR2 FQNNGV.

The chain carries TRBV19 and TRBJ2-5; 9 nucleotides line up with TRBD2. J was trimmed by 4 bases and V by 8 bases; bases with no gene match: 14. In germline, CDR1 is LNHDA, CDR2 SQIVND (reference sequence). The CDR3 contains 16 residues. The CDR3: CASHLSGGKVPETQYF. The CDR3 coding sequence is TGTGCCAGTCATTTAAGCGGGGGGAAAGTTCCAGAGACCCAGTACTTC.

The V gene is TRBV7-2, the J gene TRBJ2-1; 8 nucleotides line up with TRBD2. This CDR3 spans 17 amino acids. Germline-derived CDR1 and CDR2 are SGHTA and FQGNSA. The junction had 13 bases not matched to a gene; V was cut back by 3 bases and J by 6 bases. The DNA of the CDR3 is TGTGCCAGCAGCTTCGCCCCCGGGACTAGAAATTTCAATGAGCAGTTCTTC. Translation gives CASSFAPGTRNFNEQFF. The full variable domain, its missing parts supplied by reference TRBV7-2 and TRBJ2-1, is GAGVSQSPSNKVTEKGKDVELRCDPISGHTALYWYRQSLGQGLEFLIYFQGNSAPDKSGLPSDRFSAERTGGSVSTLTIQRTQQEDSAVYLCASSFAPGTRNFNEQFFGPGTRLTVL.

The rearrangement uses TRBV19 and TRBJ1-1; the D gene is possibly TRBD1 (6 bases). This CDR3 comprises 15 residues. Trimming stripped 3 bases from V and 7 bases from J, with 18 bases between. Germline CDR1 and CDR2: LNHDA and SQIVND (reference sequence). The CDR3 is CASSIGRGIGDEAFF. The DNA for the CDR3 is TGTGCCAGTAGTATTGGGAGGGGGATTGGCGATGAAGCTTTCTTT.

The chain has TRBV9 and TRBJ1-2; D is undetermined. Germline lookup yields CDR1 SGDLS and CDR2 YYNGEE. The CDR3 has 12 residues. V was shortened by 4 bases and J by 7 bases, with 11 bases between the two germline ends. CDR3 amino acids: CASSPNSIGYTF. Here the CDR3 DNA reads TGTGCCAGCAGCCCGAACAGCATTGGCTACACCTTC.

The CDR3 sequence: CSSGRLAGSTDTQYF. CDR3 bases: TGCAGCTCCGGCCGACTAGCGGGTAGCACAGATACGCAGTATTTT. The chain links TRBV29-1 to TRBJ2-3; 10 bases agree with TRBD2. Trimming cost V 8 bases and J 0 bases; bases outside gene matches: 8. The germline V gene encodes CDR1 SQVTM and CDR2 ANQGSEA. The CDR3 has 15 residues.

The V and J genes are TRBV7-9 and TRBJ1-1, with 7 bases lining up with TRBD1. Germline V gene lookup returns CDR1 SEHNR and CDR2 FQNEAQ (reference sequence). The CDR3 covers 16 residues. The ends lost 4 bases at V and 0 bases at J; junction bases unmatched: 8. CDR3 sequence reads: CASSYRDSFMNTEAFF. CDR3 nucleotides: TGTGCCAGCAGCTACCGGGACAGCTTCATGAACACTGAAGCTTTCTTT.

This chain uses TRBV20-1 with TRBJ2-5, with D possibly matching TRBD1 (5 bases). CDR1 and CDR2 from the germline V gene are DFQATT and SNEGSKA (reference sequence). The CDR3 runs 11 residues. Trimming removed 6 bases at V and 5 bases at J, with 10 bases between. The CDR3: CSARATETQYF. CDR3 bases: TGCAGTGCCAGGGCCACGGAGACCCAGTACTTC.

The rearrangement joins TRBV9 to TRBJ2-5; D perhaps matches TRBD1 (6 bases). The CDR3 totals 13 residues. Trimming took off 3 bases at V and 5 bases at J, with 11 bases between the two ends. Looked up from germline, CDR1 is SGDLS and CDR2 is YYNGEE. The chain's CDR3 is CASSGDIRETQYF. The CDR3 coding sequence is TGTGCCAGCAGCGGGGACATCAGGGAGACCCAGTACTTC.

The rearrangement links TRBV5-1 to TRBJ2-7, with 11 nucleotides matching TRBD2. The CDR3 is 16 amino acids. CDR1 SGHRS and CDR2 YFSETQ come from the germline V gene. The V segment lost 3 bases and the J segment 0 bases; nucleotides outside the gene matches: 5. CDR3 region: CASSSLGLAASYEQYF. CDR3 sequence (DNA): TGCGCCAGCAGCTCTCTGGGACTAGCGGCCTCCTACGAGCAGTACTTC.

Only a few counts were recorded for this clone. Other DNA sequences in this specimen translate into the identical CDR3. This chain uses TRBV7-2 with TRBJ2-3, with 9 bases lining up with TRBD2. This CDR3 is built from 15 residues. J gave up 1 base and V 3 bases, and 2 bases lay outside the gene matches. Per the germline V gene, CDR1 is SGHTA and CDR2 is FQGNSA. The CDR3 loop reads CASSFTSGRTDTQYF. The CDR3 bases are TGTGCCAGCAGCTTCACTAGCGGGCGCACAGATACGCAGTATTTT.

This chain links TRBV5-4 with TRBJ1-1; D not certain. CDR1 is SGHNT and CDR2 is YYREEE in the germline V gene (reference sequence). The CDR3 covers 15 residues. V was shortened by 0 bases and J by 1 base, with 10 bases between the two germline ends. The CDR3 nucleotides are TGTGCCAGCAGCTTGGAATTGAACAGGAACACTGAAGCTTTCTTT. Translating it yields CASSLELNRNTEAFF.

The chain is built from TRBV7-2 and TRBJ2-5, with D possibly TRBD2 on 6 matching bases. CDR1 is SGHTA and CDR2 is FQGNSA in the germline V gene. The CDR3 spans 17 residues. V lost 1 base and J 2 bases, leaving 17 bases between the germline ends. For the CDR3, the DNA is TGTGCCAGCAGCTTAGGCCGGGGCACCGGGACTCAAGAGACCCAGTACTTC. It specifies CASSLGRGTGTQETQYF.

CDR3 DNA: TGCGCCAGCAGCAATGGACTAGGGCCTAGCACAGATACGCAGTATTTT. It specifies CASSNGLGPSTDTQYF. This sequence joins TRBV5-1 and TRBJ2-3; TRBD2 matches at 7 bases. V lost 4 bases, J lost 0 bases, and 8 bases stayed unmatched. This CDR3 region has 16 residues. Germline lookup yields CDR1 SGHRS and CDR2 YFSETQ. Variable domain in full (rest from reference TRBV5-1 and TRBJ2-3): KAGVTQTPRYLIKTRGQQVTLSCSPISGHRSVSWYQQTPGQGLQFLFEYFSETQRNKGNFPGRFSGRQFSNSRSEMNVSTLELGDSALYLCASSNGLGPSTDTQYFGPGTRLTVL.

This clone has only one observation. The V call is TRBV4-1, the J call TRBJ1-3, with D maybe TRBD1 (6 bases). CDR3 size: 17 residues. V was trimmed by 2 bases and J by 4 bases, leaving 18 bases between them. CDR1 and CDR2 (germline): MGHRA, YSYEKL. For the CDR3, the DNA is TGCGCCAGCAGCCAAACCGCTACAGGGACGTCCGGAAACACCATATATTTT. Translating gives CASSQTATGTSGNTIYF.

J is TRBJ1-5 and V is TRBV11-2; D is undetermined. Germline V gives CDR1 SGHAT, CDR2 FQNNGV. The ends were cut back, 7 bases at V and 6 bases at J, with 10 bases in the middle. This CDR3 spans 12 amino acids. Here the CDR3 DNA reads TGTGCCAGCACCCTTAGTCTTCAGCCCCAGCATTTT. It codes for CASTLSLQPQHF.

This clone has just a few counts. The V and J genes are TRBV14 and TRBJ2-1, with 7 bases aligning to TRBD1. The junction had 8 bases not matched to a gene; V was cut back by 0 bases and J by 0 bases. The V gene's germline CDR1 is SGHDN and CDR2 FVKESK. CDR3 length equals 18 residues. The CDR3 loop is CASSQDRGGPSSYNEQFF. CDR3 in DNA: TGTGCCAGCAGCCAAGATCGAGGGGGCCCGAGCTCCTACAATGAGCAGTTCTTC.

V is TRBV6-4 and J is TRBJ2-7, with 7 bases that match TRBD1. Germline lookup yields CDR1 MRHNA and CDR2 SNTAGT. The CDR3 covers 15 residues. Trimming cost V 6 bases and J 5 bases; bases outside gene matches: 13. In DNA form, the CDR3 reads TGTGCCAGCAGGAAAGGGACAGCTGGACCGGACGAGCAGTACTTC. Its translation is CASRKGTAGPDEQYF.

The V and J genes are TRBV30 and TRBJ1-2; possible D gene TRBD1, 6 bases. CDR1 GTSNPN and CDR2 SVGIG come from the germline V gene (reference sequence). Between the trimmed V and J ends, which lost 8 bases and 2 bases, there was a span of 18 bases. This CDR3 comprises 14 residues. The CDR3 loop reads CAGGRGPLNYGYTF. CDR3 nucleotide sequence: TGTGCCGGAGGCAGGGGCCCCTTAAACTATGGCTACACCTTC.

J is TRBJ2-5 and V is TRBV2; TRBD2 agrees at 8 bases. This CDR3 spans 16 amino acids. With V trimmed by 7 bases and J by 3 bases, 13 bases remained unmatched. CDR1 SNHLY and CDR2 FYNNEI come from the germline V gene. This chain's CDR3 is CASNSPGSGVKETQYF. The CDR3 bases are TGTGCCAGCAACTCCCCCGGTAGCGGGGTAAAAGAGACCCAGTACTTC.

The J gene is TRBJ1-2, the V gene TRBV6-1; D unclear. Germline-derived CDR1 and CDR2 are MNHNS and SASEGT. CDR3 size: 14 residues. V shed 6 bases and J shed 3 bases, with 14 bases lying between them. CDR3 DNA: TGTGCCAGCAGGCTACAGCCTTCAGACTATGGCTACACCTTC. This translates into CASRLQPSDYGYTF.